This T cell receptor beta chain was identified in a study of OX40 agonist ivuxolimab in advanced cancers. Study-wide context: Patients assigned to dose escalation were diagnosed with hepatocellular carcinoma, melanoma, renal cell or head and neck cancer. Study-level points and caveats: Circulating CD4+ and CD8+ T cells showed clonal expansion by week 6 at 0.1 to 3.0 mg/kg. No antigen was identified for the clonally expanded peripheral T cells.

Sequencing was performed with immunoSEQ multiplex PCR; in TCRdb, only in-frame clones are kept and a portion is missing. The sample has just over 90,000 clones; 85% to 95% are singletons. On this clone: The antigen remains unidentified.

The CDR3 contains 12 residues. J gave up 2 bases and V 9 bases, and 2 bases lay outside the gene matches. Germline assignment: CDR1 LNHDA and CDR2 SQIVND (reference sequence). The input for sequencing was CD4+ or CD8+ T cells sorted from blood, taken in a trial of the OX40 agonist ivuxolimab. The rearrangement links TRBV19 to TRBJ2-3; 7 nucleotides agree with TRBD2. This clonotype was sampled from an adult with an advanced solid tumor such as melanoma, head and neck, liver or kidney cancer. DNA for the CDR3: TGTGCCAGCGGGGACTACACAGATACGCAGTATTTT. This gives the protein CASGDYTDTQYF. Using reference TRBV19 and TRBJ2-3 for the parts outside the CDR3, the full variable domain is DGGITQSPKYLFRKEGQNVTLSCEQNLNHDAMYWYRQDPGQGLRLIYYSQIVNDFQKGDIAEGYSVSREKKESFPLTVTSAQKNPTAFYLCASGDYTDTQYFGPGTRLTVL.